This T cell receptor (beta chain) was obtained from a study of blood T cell repertoires in COVID-19. This CDR3 is built from 14 residues. The germline gives CDR1 LNHNV, CDR2 YYDKDF (reference sequence). V lost 5 bases and J lost 9, with 17 bases in between. Measured with immunoSEQ multiplex PCR; TCRdb has only the in-frame clones, and not every one. The sample lists 300,000 or so clones, 87% seen once, with approximately 5.3% in the top ten. The participants were between about 18 and 100 years old and came from some 25 US areas. The study assigned cohorts using participant-reported clinical history. Symptom resolution, clearance, or two negative PCRs marked donors in Cohort 3 as recovered.

The chain combines TRBV15 with TRBJ1-5; D gene ambiguous. The TCR comes from a woman in her 30s who had recovered from COVID-19. The sequenced sample consisted of PBMCs or T cells enriched from blood (not recorded which). CDR3 loop: CATSALPLRGPQHF. For the CDR3, the DNA is TGTGCCACCAGCGCTCTACCTCTCCGTGGGCCCCAGCATTTT. Variable domain in full (rest from reference TRBV15 and TRBJ1-5): DAMVIQNPRYQVTQFGKPVTLSCSQTLNHNVMYWYQQKSSQAPKLLFHYYDKDFNNEADTPDNFQSRRPNTSFCFLDIRSPGLGDTAMYLCATSALPLRGPQHFGDGTRLSIL.